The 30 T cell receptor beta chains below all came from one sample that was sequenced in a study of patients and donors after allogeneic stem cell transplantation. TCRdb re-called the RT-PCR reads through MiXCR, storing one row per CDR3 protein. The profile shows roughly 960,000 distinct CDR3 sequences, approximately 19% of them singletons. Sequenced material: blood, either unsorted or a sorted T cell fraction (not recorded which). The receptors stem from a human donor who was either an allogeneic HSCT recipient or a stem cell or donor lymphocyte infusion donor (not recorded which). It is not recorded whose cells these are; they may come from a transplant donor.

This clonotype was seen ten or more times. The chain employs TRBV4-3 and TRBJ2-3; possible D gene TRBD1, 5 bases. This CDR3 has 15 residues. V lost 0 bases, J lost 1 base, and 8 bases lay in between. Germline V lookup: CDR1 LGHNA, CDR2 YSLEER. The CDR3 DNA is TGCGCCAGCAGCCAAGAGAACAGGCGCACAGATACGCAGTATTTT. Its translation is CASSQENRRTDTQYF.

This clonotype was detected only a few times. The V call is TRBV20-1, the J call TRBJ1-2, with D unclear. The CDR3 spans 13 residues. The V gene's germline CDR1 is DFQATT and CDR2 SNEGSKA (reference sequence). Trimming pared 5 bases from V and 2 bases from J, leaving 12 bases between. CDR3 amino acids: CSAGTAPNYGYTF. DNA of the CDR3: TGCAGTGCTGGAACAGCACCCAACTATGGCTACACCTTC.

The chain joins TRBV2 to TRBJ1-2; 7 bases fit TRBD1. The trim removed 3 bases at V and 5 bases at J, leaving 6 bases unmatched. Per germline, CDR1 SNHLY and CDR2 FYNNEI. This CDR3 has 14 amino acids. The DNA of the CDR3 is TGTGCCAGCAGTGACGGTGACAGGGTGTATGGCTACACCTTC. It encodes CASSDGDRVYGYTF.

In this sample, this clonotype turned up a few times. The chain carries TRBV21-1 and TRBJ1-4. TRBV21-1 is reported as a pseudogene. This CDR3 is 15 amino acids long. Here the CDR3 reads CASSKRSRTSKELFF. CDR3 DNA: TGTGCCAGCAGCAAACGGAGCAGGACTAGTAAGGAACTGTTTTTT.

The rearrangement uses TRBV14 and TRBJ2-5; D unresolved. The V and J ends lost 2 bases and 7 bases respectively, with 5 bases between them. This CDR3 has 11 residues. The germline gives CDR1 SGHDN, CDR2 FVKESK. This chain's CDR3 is CASSQYGTQYF. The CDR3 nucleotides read TGTGCCAGCAGCCAATACGGGACCCAGTACTTC.

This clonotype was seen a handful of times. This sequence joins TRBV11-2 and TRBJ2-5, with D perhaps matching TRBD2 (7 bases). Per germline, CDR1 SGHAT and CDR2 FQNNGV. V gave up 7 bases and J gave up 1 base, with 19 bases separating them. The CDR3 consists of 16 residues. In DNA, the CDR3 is TGTGCCAGCACCAATGGGGGGGCCGGATTCCAAGAGACCCAGTACTTC. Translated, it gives CASTNGGAGFQETQYF.

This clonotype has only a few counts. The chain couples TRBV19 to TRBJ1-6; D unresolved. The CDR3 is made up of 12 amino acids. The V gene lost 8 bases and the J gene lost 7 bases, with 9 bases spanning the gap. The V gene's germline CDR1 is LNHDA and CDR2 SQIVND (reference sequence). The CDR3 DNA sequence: TGTGCCAGTTTAACAGAAAATTCACCCCTCCACTTT. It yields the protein CASLTENSPLHF.

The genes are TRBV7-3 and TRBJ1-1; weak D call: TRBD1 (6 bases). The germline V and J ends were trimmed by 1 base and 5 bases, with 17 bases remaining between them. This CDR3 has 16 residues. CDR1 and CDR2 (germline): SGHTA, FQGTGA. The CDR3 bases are TGTGCCAGCAGCTTAAATGCCGGGGGGGCGAGAACTGAAGCTTTCTTT. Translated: CASSLNAGGARTEAFF.

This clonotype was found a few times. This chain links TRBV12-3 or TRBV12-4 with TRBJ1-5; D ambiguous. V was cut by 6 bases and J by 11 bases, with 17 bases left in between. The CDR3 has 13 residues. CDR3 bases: TGTGCCAGCAGCCTAACCCCCTTTCCGGCCCAGCATTTT. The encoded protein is CASSLTPFPAQHF.

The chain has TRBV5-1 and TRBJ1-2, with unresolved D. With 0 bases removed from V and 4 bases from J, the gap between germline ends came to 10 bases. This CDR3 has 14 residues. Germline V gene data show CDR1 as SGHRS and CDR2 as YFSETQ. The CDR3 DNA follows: TGCGCCAGCAGCTTGGAACCAGGTCGCTATGGCTACACCTTC. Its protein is CASSLEPGRYGYTF.

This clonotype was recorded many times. The CDR3 region is CASSLRQGYGYTF. DNA for the CDR3: TGTGCCAGCAGTTTAAGACAGGGCTATGGCTACACCTTC. The V call is TRBV12-3 or TRBV12-4, the J call TRBJ1-2, with 7 nucleotides matching TRBD1. The CDR3 runs 13 residues. The V and J ends lost 2 bases and 4 bases, in that order; junction bases with no gene match: 1.

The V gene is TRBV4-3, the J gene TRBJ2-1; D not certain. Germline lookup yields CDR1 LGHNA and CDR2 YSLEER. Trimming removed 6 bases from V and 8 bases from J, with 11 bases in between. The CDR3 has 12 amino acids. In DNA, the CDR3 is TGCGCCAGCAGTGATAGTGTGGATGAGCAGTTCTTC. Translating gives CASSDSVDEQFF.

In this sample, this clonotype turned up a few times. The CDR3 region has the DNA TGTGCCAGCAGCGTAGGGGCAGGGGGTAACTATGGCTACACCTTC. This translates into CASSVGAGGNYGYTF. The chain employs TRBV9 and TRBJ1-2, with TRBD1 matching over 7 bases. Germline assignment: CDR1 SGDLS and CDR2 YYNGEE. V lost 0 bases, J lost 1 base, and 3 bases stayed unmatched. CDR3 length equals 15 residues.

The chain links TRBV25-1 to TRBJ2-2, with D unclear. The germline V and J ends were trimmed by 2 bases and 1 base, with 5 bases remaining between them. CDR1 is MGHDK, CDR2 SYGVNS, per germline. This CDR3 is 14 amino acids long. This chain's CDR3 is CASSESKNTGELFF. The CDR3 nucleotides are TGTGCCAGCAGTGAAAGCAAGAACACCGGGGAGCTGTTTTTT.

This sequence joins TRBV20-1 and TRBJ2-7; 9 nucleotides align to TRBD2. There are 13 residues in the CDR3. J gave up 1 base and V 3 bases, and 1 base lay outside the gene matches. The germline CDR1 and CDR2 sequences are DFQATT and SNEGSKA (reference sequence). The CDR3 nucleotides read TGCAGTGCTAGTAGCGGGAGATCCTACGAGCAGTACTTC. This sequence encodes CSASSGRSYEQYF.

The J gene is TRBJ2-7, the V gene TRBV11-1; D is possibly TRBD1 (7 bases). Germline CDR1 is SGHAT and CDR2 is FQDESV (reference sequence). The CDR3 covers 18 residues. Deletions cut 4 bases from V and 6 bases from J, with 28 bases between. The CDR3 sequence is CASSSSISGPGGASEQYF. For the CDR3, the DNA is TGTGCCAGCAGCTCCTCAATCAGCGGGCCAGGGGGTGCTTCCGAGCAGTACTTC.

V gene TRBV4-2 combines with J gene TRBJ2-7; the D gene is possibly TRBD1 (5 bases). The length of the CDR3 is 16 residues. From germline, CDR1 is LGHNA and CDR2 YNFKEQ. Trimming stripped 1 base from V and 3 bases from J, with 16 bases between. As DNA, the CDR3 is TGTGCCAGCAGCCAAGTACATGGGGCTAGGTTCTACGAGCAGTACTTC. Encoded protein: CASSQVHGARFYEQYF.

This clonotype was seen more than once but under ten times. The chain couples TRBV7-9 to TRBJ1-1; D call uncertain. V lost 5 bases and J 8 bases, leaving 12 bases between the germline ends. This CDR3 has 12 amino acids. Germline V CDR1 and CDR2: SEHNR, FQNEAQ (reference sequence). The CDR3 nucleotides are TGTGCCAGCAGCCCATCGACTACCGAAGCTTTCTTT. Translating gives CASSPSTTEAFF. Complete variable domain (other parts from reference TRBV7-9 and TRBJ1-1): DTGVSQNPRHKITKRGQNVTFRCDPISEHNRLYWYRQTLGQGPEFLTYFQNEAQLEKSRLLSDRFSAERPKGSFSTLEIQRTEQGDSAMYLCASSPSTTEAFFGQGTRLTVV.

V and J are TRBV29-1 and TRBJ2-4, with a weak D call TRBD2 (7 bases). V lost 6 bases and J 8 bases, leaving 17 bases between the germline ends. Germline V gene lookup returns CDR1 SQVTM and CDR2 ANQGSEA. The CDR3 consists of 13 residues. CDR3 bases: TGCAGCGTGGCCCCAGGAGGGGGGGACATTCAGTACTTC. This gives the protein CSVAPGGGDIQYF.

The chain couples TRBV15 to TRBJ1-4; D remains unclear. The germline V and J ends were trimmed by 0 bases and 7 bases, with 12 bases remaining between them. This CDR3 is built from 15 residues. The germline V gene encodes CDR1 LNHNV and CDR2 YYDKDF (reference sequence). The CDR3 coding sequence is TGTGCCACCAGCAGAGAGAAGGATGCCGGTGAAAAACTGTTTTTT. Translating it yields CATSREKDAGEKLFF.

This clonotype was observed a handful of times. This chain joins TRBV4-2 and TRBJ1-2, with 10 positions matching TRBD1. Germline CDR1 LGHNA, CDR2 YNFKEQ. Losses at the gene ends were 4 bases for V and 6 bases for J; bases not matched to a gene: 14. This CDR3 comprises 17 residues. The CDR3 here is CASSPYHGTGDFNGYTF. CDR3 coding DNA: TGTGCCAGCAGCCCTTATCATGGGACAGGGGATTTTAATGGCTACACCTTC.

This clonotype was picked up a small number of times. The CDR3 loop is CSARDSSNFAYEQYF. CDR3 bases: TGCAGTGCTAGAGATAGCAGTAACTTCGCCTACGAGCAGTACTTC. The chain recombines TRBV20-1 with TRBJ2-7; no firm D call. Per germline, CDR1 DFQATT and CDR2 SNEGSKA (reference sequence). With 0 bases removed from V and 2 bases from J, the gap between germline ends came to 14 bases. The CDR3 has 15 residues.

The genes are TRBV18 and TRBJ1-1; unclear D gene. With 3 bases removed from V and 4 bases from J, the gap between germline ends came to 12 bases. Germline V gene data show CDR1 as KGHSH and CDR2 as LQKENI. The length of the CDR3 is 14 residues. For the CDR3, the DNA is TGTGCCAGCTCACCCCAGGAATCGGGCACTGAAGCTTTCTTT. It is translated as CASSPQESGTEAFF.

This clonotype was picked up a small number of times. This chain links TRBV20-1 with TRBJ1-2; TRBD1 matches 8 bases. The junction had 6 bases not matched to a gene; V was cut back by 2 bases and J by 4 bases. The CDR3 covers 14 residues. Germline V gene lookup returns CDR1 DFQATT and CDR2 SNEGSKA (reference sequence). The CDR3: CSARPPTGGYGYTF. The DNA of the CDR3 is TGCAGTGCTAGACCACCCACAGGGGGCTATGGCTACACCTTC.

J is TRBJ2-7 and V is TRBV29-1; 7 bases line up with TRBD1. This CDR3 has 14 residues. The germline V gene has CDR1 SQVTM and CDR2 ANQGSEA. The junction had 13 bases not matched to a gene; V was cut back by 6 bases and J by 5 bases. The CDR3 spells CSVLLTDRLDEQYF. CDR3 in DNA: TGCAGCGTCCTACTTACGGACAGGCTCGACGAGCAGTACTTC.

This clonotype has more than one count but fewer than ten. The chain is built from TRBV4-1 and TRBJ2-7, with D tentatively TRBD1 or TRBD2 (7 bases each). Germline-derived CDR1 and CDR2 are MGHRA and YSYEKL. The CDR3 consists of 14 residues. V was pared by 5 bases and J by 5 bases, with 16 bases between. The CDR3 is CASSYLQGRDEQYF. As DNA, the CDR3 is TGCGCCAGCAGCTATCTACAGGGGAGGGACGAGCAGTACTTC.

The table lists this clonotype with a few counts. CDR3: CASSEGRGLDEQYF. CDR3 nucleotide sequence: TGTGCCAGCAGTGAAGGACGAGGGCTCGACGAGCAGTACTTC. The V and J genes are TRBV25-1 and TRBJ2-7; possibly TRBD2 for D (5 bases). CDR1 and CDR2 from the germline V gene are MGHDK and SYGVNS. This CDR3 is 14 amino acids long. Trimming cost V 2 bases and J 5 bases, with 13 bases left between them.

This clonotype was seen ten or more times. The chain's CDR3 is CASSSRQGYGYTF. The CDR3, as DNA: TGCGCCAGCAGCTCCCGACAGGGTTATGGCTACACCTTC. This sequence joins TRBV5-1 and TRBJ1-2, with 7 positions matching TRBD1. The CDR3 spans 13 residues. The germline CDR1 and CDR2 sequences are SGHRS and YFSETQ. V dropped 3 bases and J dropped 5; count of bases not matched to a gene: 4. Variable domain in full (rest from reference TRBV5-1 and TRBJ1-2): KAGVTQTPRYLIKTRGQQVTLSCSPISGHRSVSWYQQTPGQGLQFLFEYFSETQRNKGNFPGRFSGRQFSNSRSEMNVSTLELGDSALYLCASSSRQGYGYTFGSGTRLTVV.

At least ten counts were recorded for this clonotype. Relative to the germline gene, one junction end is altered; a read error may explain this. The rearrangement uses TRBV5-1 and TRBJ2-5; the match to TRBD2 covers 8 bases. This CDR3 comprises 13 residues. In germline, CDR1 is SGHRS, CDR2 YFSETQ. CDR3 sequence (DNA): TGTGCCAGCAGCTTAGCGGGACGAGAGACCCAGTACTTC. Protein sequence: CASSLAGRETQYF. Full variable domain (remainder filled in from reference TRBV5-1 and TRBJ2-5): KAGVTQTPRYLIKTRGQQVTLSCSPISGHRSVSWYQQTPGQGLQFLFEYFSETQRNKGNFPGRFSGRQFSNSRSEMNVSTLELGDSALYLCASSLAGRETQYFGPGTRLLVL.

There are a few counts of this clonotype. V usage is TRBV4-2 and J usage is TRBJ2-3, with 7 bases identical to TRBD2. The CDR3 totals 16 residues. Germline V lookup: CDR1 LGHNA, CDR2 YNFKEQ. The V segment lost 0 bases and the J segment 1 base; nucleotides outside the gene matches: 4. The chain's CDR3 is CASSQDRTSGTDTQYF. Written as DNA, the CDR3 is TGTGCCAGCAGCCAAGATCGAACTAGCGGCACAGATACGCAGTATTTT.